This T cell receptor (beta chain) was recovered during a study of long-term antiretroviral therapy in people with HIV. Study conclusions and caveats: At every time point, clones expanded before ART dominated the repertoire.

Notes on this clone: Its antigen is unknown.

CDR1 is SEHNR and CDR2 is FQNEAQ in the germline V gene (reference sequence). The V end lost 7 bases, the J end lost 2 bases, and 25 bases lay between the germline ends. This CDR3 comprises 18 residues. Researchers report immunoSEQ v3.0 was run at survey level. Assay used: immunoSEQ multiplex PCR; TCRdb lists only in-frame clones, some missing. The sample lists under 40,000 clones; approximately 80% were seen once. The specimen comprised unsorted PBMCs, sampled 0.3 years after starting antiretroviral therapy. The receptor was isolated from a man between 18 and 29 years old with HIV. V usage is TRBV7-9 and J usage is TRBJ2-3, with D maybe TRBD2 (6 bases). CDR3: CASIRRRAGRGPTDTQYF. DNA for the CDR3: TGTGCCAGCATCCGGCGTAGGGCCGGGCGGGGACCCACAGATACGCAGTATTTT.